This is a list of T cell receptor beta chains from one sample in a study of blood T cell repertoires in COVID-19. TCRdb keeps only in-frame clones here, not all; method: immunoSEQ multiplex PCR. The sample shows 230,000 or so clones, roughly 87% of them seen only once. The sample was peripheral blood. These receptors were taken from a man aged 40-55 years with active or convalescent COVID-19. Each CDR3 is given with its conserved first and last residue. D genes are given only for firm matches.

>TRBD1|TRBV9
CASTLGDRGHYEQYF
>NA|TRBV28
CASSLYGYTF
>TRBD2|TRBV7-3
CASSLSGTSQYEQFF
>NA|TRBV6-2/TRBV6-3
CASSRLMTSTDTQYF
>NA|TRBV25-1
CASSDSGGTDTQYF
>NA|TRBV15
CATSREDTTGGNTIYF
>TRBD1|TRBV6-5
CASRDDRGTGELFF
>NA|TRBV28
CASKTGFAYGYTF
>NA|TRBV3-1/TRBV3-2
CASSQAPGTTYGYTF
>NA|TRBV27
CASSFWATREQFF
>NA|TRBV19
CASSINRQETQYF
>TRBD2|TRBV19
CASSPSRTGGNEQFF
>TRBD1|TRBV18
CASSSGTANEKLFF
>NA|TRBV29-1
CSVTIASYNEQFF
>NA|TRBV20-1
CSASLFPDSNQPQHF
>NA|TRBV6-1
CASSEQLVLTGELFF
>TRBD1|TRBV4-1
CASSRYGQDEQYF
>NA|TRBV4-1
CASSQDISANYGYTF
>NA|TRBV29-1
CSVINLDSQETQYF
>TRBD1|TRBV7-2
CASSLGRGTGSYEQYF
>NA|TRBV19
CASSPGPGAEAFF
>NA|TRBV7-2
CASSSPEGREHEQYF
>TRBD1|TRBV6-2/TRBV6-3
CASSYSSRWDSYGYTF
>TRBD2|TRBV19
CASSGLAGGLGNEQFF
>TRBD1|TRBV27
CASSSGQGTEAFF
>TRBD1|TRBV5-4
CASKGETGPYFGGYTF
>NA|TRBV7-2
CASSPYTGGGGNQPQHF
>TRBD1|TRBV2
CASSLGQLSNQPQHF
>NA|TRBV11-2
CASSLEGGPGRYGYTF
>NA|TRBV25-1
CASSEFRTEDYGYTF
>NA|TRBV12-2
CASRLACRGRSYEQYF
>TRBD1|TRBV11-2
CASSHNTGVRNTEAFF
>TRBD1|TRBV6-5
CASSQGAYSPLHF
>TRBD1|TRBV7-6
CASSLGGQLNQPQHF
>NA|TRBV19
CASSNGQLYEQYF
>NA|TRBV6-5
CASYLDSYTEAFF
>TRBD1|TRBV19
CASSVPTGGKAGELFF
>NA|TRBV2
CASTAVSTGELFF
>NA|TRBV4-2
CASSQDVSYGYTF
>TRBD1|TRBV27
CASSFSGQGEKLFF
>TRBD1|TRBV7-9
CASSLRQGSTEAFF
>TRBD2|TRBV5-5
CASVGLAGDEQYF
>TRBD1|TRBV4-1
CASSFSPGQINEKLFF
>TRBD2|TRBV9
CASSVATSGPYEQYF
>NA|TRBV12-5
CASGLGDTRTDTQYF
>TRBD2|TRBV5-5
CASSLEWRGTSGSTDTQYF
>TRBD2|TRBV24-1
CATSLSSGGSDTQYF
>NA|TRBV7-3
CASSLNTGLQETQYF
>TRBD1|TRBV27
CASSSLQGALGGYTF
>NA|TRBV25-1
CASQGSMNTEAFF
>TRBD2|TRBV30
CASINRLAGYNEQFF
>NA|TRBV29-1
CSVELDGAGNQPQHF
>TRBD1|TRBV5-1
CASSIEGQGTLETQYF
>NA|TRBV15
CATSRDLGGWSPLHF
>TRBD1|TRBV29-1
CSVERSGQGAGGYTF
>NA|TRBV5-4
CASTGNTEAFF
>TRBD1|TRBV28
CASSSTGTGIRGNQPQHF
>NA|TRBV6-5
CASNPLGGGAFF
>NA|TRBV10-2
CASSETVLLAAAEAFF